Shown below are 30 T cell receptor beta chains from a single sample sequenced in a study of T cells in Graves' hyperthyroidism and ophthalmopathy. The CDR3 regions of TCR beta were amplified from RNA transcripts. With the HTBI primer set, the TCR CDR3 went through a first round of RT-PCR. In TCRdb, the multiplex PCR reads were re-called with MiXCR into one record per CDR3 protein. The data contain about 210,000 distinct CDR3 sequences, roughly 17% of them singletons. Sequencing was performed on blood. These receptors were collected from a man aged 45-60 years with Graves' hyperthyroidism.

The chain employs TRBV20-1 and TRBJ2-3; D unresolved. V shed 0 bases and J shed 10 bases, with 11 bases lying between them. The CDR3 sequence is 12 residues long. Looked up from germline, CDR1 is DFQATT and CDR2 is SNEGSKA (reference sequence). This chain's CDR3 is CSARDPGRAQYF. CDR3 sequence (DNA): TGCAGTGCTAGAGATCCAGGAAGGGCGCAGTATTTT.

The gene calls are TRBV2 and TRBJ2-5; 14 nucleotides align to TRBD2. The germline CDR1 and CDR2 sequences are SNHLY and FYNNEI. The CDR3 sequence is 16 residues long. V lost 7 bases, J lost 5 bases, and 9 bases stayed unmatched. CDR3 DNA sequence: TGTGCCAGCATGCCGGGACTAGCGGGAGTTTTGGAGACCCAGTACTTC. Amino acids: CASMPGLAGVLETQYF. The full variable domain, with the rest looked up from reference TRBV2 and TRBJ2-5, is EPEVTQTPSHQVTQMGQEVILRCVPISNHLYFYWYRQILGQKVEFLVSFYNNEISEKSEIFDDQFSVERPDGSNFTLKIRSTKLEDSAMYFCASMPGLAGVLETQYFGPGTRLLVL.

This clonotype was seen a handful of times. The chain couples TRBV11-2 to TRBJ2-2; possible D gene TRBD1, 6 bases. Trimming stripped 3 bases from V and 0 bases from J, with 11 bases between. The CDR3 runs 16 residues. CDR1 and CDR2 from the germline V gene are SGHAT and FQNNGV. The CDR3, as DNA: TGTGCCAGCAGCTTCTTCCGGACAGCGAACACCGGGGAGCTGTTTTTT. It is translated as CASSFFRTANTGELFF.

V is TRBV6-2 or TRBV6-3 and J is TRBJ2-1, with 13 positions matching TRBD2. J lost 7 bases, V lost 6 bases, and 9 bases had no gene match. CDR3 length: 16 amino acids. The germline V gene encodes CDR1 MNHEY and CDR2 SVGEGT. CDR3 loop: CASRRGLAGTPNEQFF. The CDR3 coding sequence is TGTGCCAGCAGGAGGGGACTAGCGGGAACCCCGAATGAGCAGTTCTTC.

At least ten counts were recorded for this clonotype. The rearrangement uses TRBV29-1 and TRBJ2-1; TRBD1 or TRBD2 may be the D gene (5 bases each). From germline, CDR1 is SQVTM and CDR2 ANQGSEA. The V and J ends lost 6 bases and 7 bases respectively, with 10 bases between them. This CDR3 comprises 11 residues. The CDR3 is CSVTRENEQFF. CDR3 DNA sequence: TGCAGCGTCACCAGGGAGAATGAGCAGTTCTTC.

The chain carries TRBV10-2 and TRBJ1-1; 9 bases match TRBD1. V lost 3 bases to trimming and J lost 3 bases; unmatched junction nucleotides: 5. This CDR3 comprises 15 residues. Germline loops: CDR1 WSHSY, CDR2 SAAADI. CDR3 amino acids: CASSDYRQGDTEAFF. The CDR3 nucleotides read TGCGCCAGCAGTGACTATCGACAGGGGGACACTGAAGCTTTCTTT.

V is TRBV5-1 and J is TRBJ2-3, with 9 bases that match TRBD2. Germline assignment: CDR1 SGHRS and CDR2 YFSETQ. The junction had 5 bases not matched to a gene; V was cut back by 1 base and J by 5 bases. The CDR3 runs to 15 residues. CDR3 DNA sequence: TGCGCCAGCAGCTTGAGTGGACTAGCGAGAGATACGCAGTATTTT. As protein: CASSLSGLARDTQYF.

This clonotype was counted many times. The chain carries TRBV7-9 and TRBJ2-2; D not certain. V was trimmed by 3 bases and J by 5 bases, leaving 7 bases between them. Per germline, CDR1 SEHNR and CDR2 FQNEAQ (reference sequence). The CDR3 consists of 13 residues. DNA for the CDR3: TGTGCCAGCAGCTTTTTCGGTACCGGGGAGCTGTTTTTT. This translates into CASSFFGTGELFF.

The chain couples TRBV5-1 to TRBJ2-3, with TRBD2 matching over 8 bases. The V gene end was trimmed by 7 bases and the J gene end by 3 bases; junction bases not matched to a gene: 10. Germline CDR1 and CDR2: SGHRS and YFSETQ. This CDR3 region has 15 residues. CDR3 amino acids: CASERAGERTDTQYF. Written as DNA, the CDR3 is TGCGCCAGCGAAAGAGCGGGAGAAAGAACAGATACGCAGTATTTT.

At least ten counts were recorded for this clonotype. The chain uses TRBV12-3 or TRBV12-4 and TRBJ2-2, with D uncertain. The CDR3 length is 15 residues. V was cut by 6 bases and J by 0 bases, with 11 bases left in between. The CDR3 is CASRSDATNTGELFF. DNA of the CDR3: TGTGCCAGCAGATCCGACGCGACGAACACCGGGGAGCTGTTTTTT.

This clonotype showed up just a few times. The chain couples TRBV7-8 to TRBJ1-5, with D uncertain. CDR1 SGHVS and CDR2 FQNEAQ come from the germline V gene. This CDR3 contains 14 residues. Trimming removed 6 bases at V and 2 bases at J, with 11 bases between. In DNA, the CDR3 is TGTGCCAGCAGTAGAGTTATTGGCAATCAGCCCCAGCATTTT. Protein sequence: CASSRVIGNQPQHF.

This chain joins TRBV12-3 or TRBV12-4 and TRBJ2-2; TRBD2 aligns across 12 bases. The V and J ends lost 6 bases and 4 bases, in that order; junction bases with no gene match: 9. This CDR3 spans 17 amino acids. For the CDR3, the DNA is TGTGCCAGCAGCCAGACTAGCGGGAGAGGGGGCACCGGGGAGCTGTTTTTT. Its translation is CASSQTSGRGGTGELFF.

Ten or more counts support this clonotype. This chain joins TRBV14 and TRBJ2-7, with a possible D match to TRBD1 (5 bases). V lost 4 bases, J lost 0 bases, and 22 bases lay in between. CDR3 length: 18 amino acids. Per the germline V gene, CDR1 is SGHDN and CDR2 is FVKESK. The CDR3 sequence: CASSPSRSRRGGSYEQYF. The CDR3, as DNA: TGTGCCAGCAGCCCTTCAAGGAGTAGAAGGGGCGGCTCCTACGAGCAGTACTTC.

The chain combines TRBV29-1 with TRBJ1-2; D is perhaps TRBD1 (5 bases). Trimming took off 6 bases at V and 7 bases at J, with 12 bases between the two ends. This CDR3 comprises 11 residues. Germline V lookup: CDR1 SQVTM, CDR2 ANQGSEA. The CDR3 is CSVRGDSGYTF. CDR3 nucleotide sequence: TGCAGCGTCCGAGGAGACAGTGGCTACACCTTC.

This chain joins TRBV18 and TRBJ2-6; no clear D gene. Trimming removed 4 bases from V and 0 bases from J, with 13 bases in between. CDR3 size: 17 residues. CDR1 KGHSH and CDR2 LQKENI come from the germline V gene. The CDR3 is CASSRGGPPSGANVLTF. The CDR3, as DNA: TGTGCCAGCTCACGAGGCGGCCCCCCCTCTGGGGCCAACGTCCTGACTTTC.

Many counts were recorded for this clonotype. V is TRBV7-2 and J is TRBJ2-1, with TRBD2 identical over 7 bases. Trimming removed 5 bases from V and 5 bases from J; junction bases left unmatched: 6. This CDR3 is built from 14 residues. The germline gives CDR1 SGHTA, CDR2 FQGNSA. The CDR3 region is CASSKLRGDNEQFF. Here the CDR3 DNA reads TGTGCCAGCAGCAAGCTACGGGGGGACAATGAGCAGTTCTTC.

The V call is TRBV5-4, the J call TRBJ2-1; TRBD2 aligns across 9 bases. V was pared by 0 bases and J by 5 bases, with 3 bases of the junction left unmatched. This CDR3 spans 15 amino acids. CDR1 is SGHNT, CDR2 YYREEE, per germline (reference sequence). The DNA for the CDR3 is TGTGCCAGCAGCTTGGGGCCTAGCGGGAACAATGAGCAGTTCTTC. Residues: CASSLGPSGNNEQFF.

The table lists this clonotype with many counts. The chain employs TRBV11-2 and TRBJ2-1, with TRBD2 matching 7 bases. Germline-derived CDR1 and CDR2 are SGHAT and FQNNGV. The CDR3 covers 13 residues. V was clipped by 0 bases and J by 9 bases; unmatched bases: 2. CDR3 coding DNA: TGTGCCAGCAGCTTAGAAGGCGGGAGTGAGCAGTTCTTC. This sequence encodes CASSLEGGSEQFF.

This clonotype was seen ten or more times. The chain recombines TRBV6-2 or TRBV6-3 with TRBJ2-7; tentatively, D is TRBD1 (6 bases). V was pared by 2 bases and J by 6 bases, with 20 bases between. Germline V CDR1 and CDR2: MNHEY, SVGEGT. CDR3 length: 16 residues. The CDR3 DNA follows: TGTGCCAGCAGTTACCTCTCAGGGGCATCCCCATCCGAGCAGTACTTC. Residues: CASSYLSGASPSEQYF.

In this sample, this clonotype turned up many times. The chain employs TRBV20-1 and TRBJ2-1, with 12 bases that match TRBD2. J lost 10 bases, V lost 6 bases, and 10 bases had no gene match. This CDR3 is built from 14 residues. Germline V gene sequence: CDR1 DFQATT, CDR2 SNEGSKA (reference sequence). CDR3 residues: CSALAGGPTEEQFF. CDR3 DNA sequence: TGCAGTGCGCTAGCGGGAGGGCCTACGGAGGAGCAGTTCTTC.

This clonotype was counted many times. The chain links TRBV9 to TRBJ2-7; TRBD2 aligns across 8 bases. Germline CDR1 reads SGDLS; CDR2 reads YYNGEE. There are 15 residues in the CDR3. The ends lost 3 bases at V and 3 bases at J; junction bases unmatched: 8. This CDR3 is CASSAGWSGSYEQYF. CDR3 DNA sequence: TGTGCCAGCAGCGCGGGATGGAGCGGGAGCTACGAGCAGTACTTC.

This clonotype was detected many times. The rearrangement links TRBV12-5 to TRBJ1-5; a weak D match, TRBD1 (6 bases). V lost 6 bases and J lost 7, with 22 bases in between. CDR1 is LGHNT, CDR2 FRNRAP, per germline. CDR3 length: 16 residues. CDR3 DNA: TGTGCTAGTGGCCGCGACCTCCGACAGGTGGAACAGCCCCAGCATTTT. It is translated as CASGRDLRQVEQPQHF.

This clonotype was detected only a few times. The genes are TRBV6-1 and TRBJ1-2; D is uncertain. The CDR3 contains 12 residues. Germline CDR1 is MNHNS and CDR2 is SASEGT. V lost 6 bases and J 5 bases, leaving 10 bases between the germline ends. CDR3 amino acids: CASSRQSYGYTF. As DNA, the CDR3 is TGTGCCAGCAGCAGGCAGTCATATGGCTACACCTTC.

This clonotype has at least ten counts. The CDR3 DNA sequence: TGTGCCAGCAGTGAAGTACGGACTCCAGTCGGCTATGGCTACACCTTC. It translates to CASSEVRTPVGYGYTF. The chain uses TRBV6-1 and TRBJ1-2; D is unclear. Trimming shortened V by 1 base and J by 4 bases, and 16 bases separated the two germline ends. CDR1 and CDR2 from the germline V gene are MNHNS and SASEGT. CDR3 length equals 16 residues.

The V call is TRBV20-1, the J call TRBJ2-3, with a possible D match to TRBD2 (5 bases). The CDR3 loop spans 15 amino acids. Trimming stripped 5 bases from V and 4 bases from J, with 19 bases between. Germline loops: CDR1 DFQATT, CDR2 SNEGSKA (reference sequence). CDR3 DNA sequence: TGCAGTGCTCACCCCGACACGGGAAGAGCAGATACGCAGTATTTT. It translates to CSAHPDTGRADTQYF.

This clonotype was found many times. The rearrangement uses TRBV3-1 and TRBJ2-5, with 8 bases matching TRBD1. Unmatched junction bases numbered 5, after V lost 4 bases and J lost 7 bases. CDR1 and CDR2 (germline): LGHDT, YNNKEL (reference sequence). The CDR3 is made up of 13 amino acids. The chain's CDR3 is CASSPGQGATQYF. The CDR3 DNA reads as TGTGCCAGCAGCCCCGGACAGGGAGCGACCCAGTACTTC.

This clonotype was observed at least ten times. This rearrangement joins TRBV28 to TRBJ2-1, with 11 bases fitting TRBD2. Germline CDR1 is MDHEN and CDR2 is SYDVKM. CDR3 length: 16 amino acids. V dropped 1 base and J dropped 12; count of bases not matched to a gene: 11. CDR3 sequence reads: CASSLLGTSGTPGQFF. CDR3 in DNA: TGTGCCAGCAGTTTATTGGGGACTAGCGGAACGCCTGGGCAGTTCTTC.

This clonotype has a count of ten or more. This sequence joins TRBV6-2 or TRBV6-3 and TRBJ2-7; 8 nucleotides agree with TRBD2. The CDR3 is 15 residues long. The V and J ends lost 5 bases and 0 bases, in that order; junction bases with no gene match: 6. Germline lookup yields CDR1 MNHEY and CDR2 SVGEGT. CDR3 in amino acids: CASSRGRNPSYEQYF. CDR3 bases: TGTGCCAGCAGTCGCGGGAGGAACCCCTCCTACGAGCAGTACTTC.

The sample holds many counts of this clonotype. V and J are TRBV12-3 or TRBV12-4 and TRBJ2-5; 8 positions agree with TRBD2. The CDR3 runs to 14 residues. V lost 4 bases and J lost 6; bases outside the gene matches: 7. CDR3 nucleotide sequence: TGTGCCAGCAGTTCGGTAGCGGGATTTAAGACCCAGTACTTC. This sequence encodes CASSSVAGFKTQYF.

This chain uses TRBV6-9 with TRBJ2-2, with D tentatively TRBD2 (6 bases). V was clipped by 0 bases and J by 7 bases, with 12 bases between them. The CDR3 has 15 residues. Germline V gives CDR1 MNHGY, CDR2 SVAAGI. The CDR3 bases are TGTGCCAGCAGTTATTCCGGGAGTATGATCGGGGAGCTGTTTTTT. Protein: CASSYSGSMIGELFF.